This T cell receptor (beta chain) comes out of a study of cytomegalovirus exposure and HLA in healthy donors. The CDR3 length is 15 residues. The germline gives CDR1 SNHLY, CDR2 FYNNEI. Trimming shortened V by 3 bases and J by 4 bases, and 15 bases separated the two germline ends. Study-wide results and caveats: The study designated some 180 TCR beta chains cytomegalovirus-associated.

As for this clone: Its antigen is not identified.

Method: immunoSEQ multiplex PCR; TCRdb's copy keeps in-frame clones and lacks some. The sample records 220,000 or so clones, over 80% being singletons. This receptor was taken from a woman aged 18 to 35 in good health and CMV-seronegative. The V call is TRBV2, the J call TRBJ2-5; D unclear. Material: PBMCs. The CDR3: CASSDSSELGETQYF. CDR3 nucleotide sequence: TGTGCCAGCAGTGACAGTTCGGAGCTAGGAGAGACCCAGTACTTC.